The entry that follows covers one TCR beta chain sequence. What it binds is unknown. The data were obtained in a study of shared clonotypes between healthy human individuals. Per the germline V gene, CDR1 is ENHRY and CDR2 is SYGVKD. Trimming stripped 3 bases from V and 0 bases from J, with 10 bases between. There are 15 residues in the CDR3. Broader study findings: The study sampled only blood, and tissue repertoires likely differ. Represented diversity (both genetic and exposure-history) was limited by the small number of donors.

It was across several immunoSEQ plates that each subset's genomic DNA was evenly split. Sequencing was performed with immunoSEQ multiplex PCR; in TCRdb, only in-frame clones are kept and a portion is missing. Of 450,000 to 500,000 clones listed, approximately 81% were seen once; the top ten hold about 13%. The chain links TRBV10-3 to TRBJ2-3; D is uncertain. The sample was PBMCs. This receptor was taken from a woman in her thirties or forties in good health. Some clones in this sample may be carry-over from other donors' samples. The CDR3 nucleotides read TGTGCCATCAGTGATTCTCATTCTAGCACAGATACGCAGTATTTT. Its protein product is CAISDSHSSTDTQYF.